The rows below give T cell receptor beta chains drawn from one sample of a study of cytomegalovirus exposure and HLA in healthy donors. Here immunoSEQ multiplex PCR was the method, and the copy in TCRdb shows in-frame clones only, minus some. The table lists about 150,000 clones, around 80% of them singletons. Sequencing was done on a sample of PBMCs. These receptors were collected from a female donor in good health and CMV-seropositive. Both conserved end residues are part of each CDR3. Fields, in order: clone size, V gene, J gene, D gene, CDR3 DNA, CDR3 protein. The D gene is left open where the match is weak. The size entry is marked missing in some rows and otherwise reads once, few, many or a size class.

>-|TRBV7-9|TRBJ1-4|-
TGTGCCAGCAGCCGACAGGCAACTAATGAAAAACTGTTTTTT
CASSRQATNEKLFF
>few|TRBV6-1|TRBJ2-5|TRBD2
TGTGCCAGCAATTTAGCGGGGGGACGAGAGACCCAGTACTTC
CASNLAGGRETQYF
>-|TRBV19|TRBJ2-1|-
TGTGCCAGTAGTATGATACAGGCCAGGCAGTTCTTC
CASSMIQARQFF
>-|TRBV30|TRBJ2-7|-
TGTGCCTGGAGGTTTGGCAGGGGAACCTACGAGCAGTACTTC
CAWRFGRGTYEQYF
>-|TRBV7-3|TRBJ1-2|-
TGTGCCAGCAGCTTACTTGTACAGGACGCCGGCTACACCTTC
CASSLLVQDAGYTF
>-|TRBV6-4|TRBJ1-3|TRBD1
TGTGCCAGCAGGGTACCGGGACAGGTTAGCTCTGGAAACACCATATATTTT
CASRVPGQVSSGNTIYF
>-|TRBV6-4|TRBJ1-3|TRBD1
TGTGCCAGCAGGGGGACAGGGGGCGGTGGAAACACCATATATTTT
CASRGTGGGGNTIYF
>-|TRBV11-2|TRBJ2-4|TRBD2
TGTGCCAGCAGCTTATTTAGCGGGGGGGCGATACACATTCAGTACTTC
CASSLFSGGAIHIQYF
>-|TRBV6-8|TRBJ2-7|-
TGTGCCAGCAGTGGAGGGCAGGAGCCGGTCTACGAGCAGTACTTC
CASSGGQEPVYEQYF
>-|TRBV5-4|TRBJ1-2|TRBD1
TGTGCCAGCAGCCCGGACAGGGGGCGCGGGGGCTACACCTTC
CASSPDRGRGGYTF
>-|TRBV7-9|TRBJ1-1|TRBD1
TGTGCCAGCAGCCATCCGGGACAGGGAAGGAGAGCTTTCTTT
CASSHPGQGRRAFF
>once|TRBV11-2|TRBJ2-1|TRBD2
TGTGCCAGCAGCTTAACTAGCGGGGTAGACAATGAGCAGTTCTTC
CASSLTSGVDNEQFF
>few|TRBV6-5|TRBJ1-5|-
TGTGCCAGCAGTTACTCGGGACATTCGGATCAGCCCCAGCATTTT
CASSYSGHSDQPQHF
>-|TRBV5-4|TRBJ2-7|-
TGTGCCAGCAGCTCCGGGACACTTTTTAACGAGCAGTACTTC
CASSSGTLFNEQYF
>-|TRBV19|TRBJ1-2|TRBD1
TGTGCCAGTAGTATAGGGACAGGGAATACTGGCTACACCTTC
CASSIGTGNTGYTF
>-|TRBV2|TRBJ2-3|TRBD2
TGTGCCAGCAGTCCGACCGGACTAGCGGGAGTGGATACGCAGTATTTT
CASSPTGLAGVDTQYF
>once|TRBV18|TRBJ1-1|-
TGTGCCAGCTCACCGCCAGAGAGGACTGAAGCTTTCTTT
CASSPPERTEAFF
>-|TRBV10-3|TRBJ2-3|TRBD2
TGTGCCATCAGTGACCCTGGGCCTAGCGGGGGTACAGATACGCAGTATTTT
CAISDPGPSGGTDTQYF
>-|TRBV2|TRBJ2-2|-
TGTGCCAGCCAGGGTGGCGCCGGGGAGCTGTTTTTT
CASQGGAGELFF
>-|TRBV10-3|TRBJ2-1|-
TGTGCCATCAGACAAGACCAGGGTTTGGGTGAGCAGTTCTTC
CAIRQDQGLGEQFF
>-|TRBV27|TRBJ2-1|TRBD1
TGTGCCAGCAGTTTATCGTGGACAGGGGATCGTTCCAATGAGCAGTTCTTC
CASSLSWTGDRSNEQFF
>-|TRBV5-1|TRBJ1-2|-
TGCGCCAGCCAACCCGGGTGGGTGGGTGATGGCTACACCTTC
CASQPGWVGDGYTF
>-|TRBV7-9|TRBJ1-5|-
TGTGCCAGCAGCTTAGGTGGTACGGGGAATCAGCCCCAGCATTTT
CASSLGGTGNQPQHF
>once|TRBV7-9|TRBJ2-7|TRBD2
TGTGCCAGCAGCTCGCAGACTAGCGGGGGACCTCTCGAGCAGTACTTC
CASSSQTSGGPLEQYF
>-|TRBV7-6|TRBJ2-1|TRBD2
TGTGCCAGCAGCCAAGGGACTAGCGGTGAGCAGTTCTTC
CASSQGTSGEQFF
>-|TRBV5-1|TRBJ1-2|TRBD1
TGCGCCAGCAGCTTGGGGACAGGGGGCGGCTATGGCTACACCTTC
CASSLGTGGGYGYTF
>-|TRBV28|TRBJ1-1|TRBD1
TGTGCCAGCAGCCGTGACAGGGGGGTAACTGAAGCTTTCTTT
CASSRDRGVTEAFF
>-|TRBV28|TRBJ1-2|TRBD1
TGTGCCAGCAGGGGACAGGGAGATGGCTACACCTTC
CASRGQGDGYTF
>once|TRBV7-9|TRBJ1-2|TRBD1
TGTGCCAGCAGCTTCTACACAGGGGGTGTGGGAGGCTACACCTTC
CASSFYTGGVGGYTF
>-|TRBV11-2|TRBJ2-3|TRBD2
TGTGCCAGCAGCTTAGCCCAAACTAGCGTAGCAGATACGCAGTATTTT
CASSLAQTSVADTQYF
>-|TRBV5-4|TRBJ1-2|TRBD1
TGTGCCAGCAGCCCAGGGGGGCAACATGGCTACACCTTC
CASSPGGQHGYTF
>-|TRBV2|TRBJ1-6|-
TGTGCCAGCATTTGGGACACTAATTCACCCCTCCACTTT
CASIWDTNSPLHF
>-|TRBV6-5|TRBJ2-7|-
TGTGCCAGCAGTAGCCGGGACAACCCCTACGAGCAGTACTTC
CASSSRDNPYEQYF
>-|TRBV7-9|TRBJ2-7|-
TGTTCCAGCAGCTTACCTGGCAGACCAGGCGACGAGCAGTACTTC
CSSSLPGRPGDEQYF
>once|TRBV27|TRBJ2-1|-
TGTGCCAGCAGGCTACAGGGTCACTCCTACAATGAGCAGTTCTTC
CASRLQGHSYNEQFF
>few|TRBV6-1|TRBJ2-5|TRBD2
TGTGCCAGCAGGGATATAGCGGGAGGGTCAGAGACCCAGTACTTC
CASRDIAGGSETQYF
>-|TRBV11-2|TRBJ2-1|TRBD2
TGTGCCAGCAGGCATACCGGGACTAGCTGGTACAATGAGCAGTTCTTC
CASRHTGTSWYNEQFF
>-|TRBV20-1|TRBJ2-5|-
TGCAGTGCTCCGCAAGAGACCCAGTACTTC
CSAPQETQYF
>-|TRBV6-5|TRBJ2-1|-
TGTGCCAGCAGTTACTCCCGGGGGAATGAGCAGTTCTTC
CASSYSRGNEQFF
>-|TRBV2|TRBJ2-3|-
TGTGCCAGCTCTGCGGGGCGCACAGATACGCAGTATTTT
CASSAGRTDTQYF